This TCR beta chain was sequenced during a study of identical twins. Broader study findings: For cord blood, abundant beta clonotypes had fewer insertions, unlike memory repertoires, which showed none.

This clonotype was picked up a small number of times. Its antigen is undetermined. Trimming removed 1 base from V and 2 bases from J, with 10 bases in between. Germline CDR1 reads SQVTM; CDR2 reads ANQGSEA. This CDR3 comprises 14 residues. TCRdb reanalysed the 5' RACE reads using MiXCR and keeps one entry per CDR3 protein. There are about 660,000 distinct CDR3 sequences in the sample; 8.6% occur only once, and 0.98% lies in the top ten. These data were also filed under a second study, of yellow fever vaccine responses in identical twins.

Sequences were obtained from PBMCs. The chain couples TRBV29-1 to TRBJ2-3; D is possibly TRBD1 (6 bases). The clonotype originates from a woman younger than 30 in good health. The CDR3 region is CSVEGTVYTDTQYF. The CDR3 DNA follows: TGCAGCGTTGAAGGGACAGTTTACACAGATACGCAGTATTTT.